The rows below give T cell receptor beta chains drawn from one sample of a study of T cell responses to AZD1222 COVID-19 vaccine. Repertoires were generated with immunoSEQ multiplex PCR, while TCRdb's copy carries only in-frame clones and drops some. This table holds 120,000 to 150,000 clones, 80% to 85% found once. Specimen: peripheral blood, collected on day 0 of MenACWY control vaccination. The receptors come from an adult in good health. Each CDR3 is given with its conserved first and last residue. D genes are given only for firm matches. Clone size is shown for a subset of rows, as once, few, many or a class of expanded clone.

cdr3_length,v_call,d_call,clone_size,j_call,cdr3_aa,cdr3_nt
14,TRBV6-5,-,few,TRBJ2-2,CASSWTANTGELFF,TGTGCCAGCAGTTGGACGGCGAACACCGGGGAGCTGTTTTTT
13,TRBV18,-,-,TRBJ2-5,CASSPDTRETQYF,TGTGCCAGCTCACCAGATACGAGGGAGACCCAGTACTTC
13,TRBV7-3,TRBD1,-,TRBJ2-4,CASSLDRENIQYF,TGTGCCAGCAGCTTAGACAGGGAGAACATTCAGTACTTC
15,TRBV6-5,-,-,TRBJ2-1,CASSFSGYRHNEQFF,TGTGCCAGCAGTTTCTCAGGGTATCGGCACAATGAGCAGTTCTTC
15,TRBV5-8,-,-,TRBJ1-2,CASSLGGGANYGYTF,TGTGCCAGCAGCTTGGGTGGGGGAGCTAACTATGGCTACACCTTC
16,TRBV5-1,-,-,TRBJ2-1,CASGAQGLSSYNEQFF,TGCGCCAGCGGCGCCCAGGGATTGAGCTCCTACAATGAGCAGTTCTTC
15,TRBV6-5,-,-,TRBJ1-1,CATQMAYLGGTEAFF,TGTGCCACCCAAATGGCCTACCTCGGAGGCACTGAAGCTTTCTTT
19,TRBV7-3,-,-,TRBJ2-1,CASSSTGHPAGSSYNEQFF,TGTGCCAGCAGCTCAACGGGACATCCAGCGGGGAGCTCCTACAATGAGCAGTTCTTC
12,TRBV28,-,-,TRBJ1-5,CAWGGGNQPQHF,TGTGCCTGGGGGGGTGGAAATCAGCCCCAGCATTTT
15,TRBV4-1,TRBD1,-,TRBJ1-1,CASSLRDRGSTEAFF,TGCGCCAGCAGCCTCCGGGACAGGGGTTCCACTGAAGCTTTCTTT
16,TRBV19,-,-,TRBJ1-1,CASSPRGGIMNTEAFF,TGTGCCAGTAGTCCCCGGGGTGGGATTATGAACACTGAAGCTTTCTTT
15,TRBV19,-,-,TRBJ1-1,CASSIVVSLNTEAFF,TGTGCCAGTAGTATAGTGGTGAGCTTGAACACTGAAGCTTTCTTT
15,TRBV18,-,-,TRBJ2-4,CASSFLTGAKNIQYF,TGTGCCAGCTCCTTCCTGACGGGGGCCAAAAACATTCAGTACTTC
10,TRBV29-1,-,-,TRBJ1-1,CSVRGAGAFF,TGCAGCGTCAGAGGGGCTGGAGCTTTCTTT
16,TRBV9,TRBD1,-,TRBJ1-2,CASSSLMIQGLRGYTF,TGTGCCAGCAGCTCTCTTATGATACAGGGGCTACGGGGCTACACCTTC
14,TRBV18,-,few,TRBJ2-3,CASSPSGNTDTQYF,TGTGCCAGCTCACCCTCTGGGAACACAGATACGCAGTATTTT
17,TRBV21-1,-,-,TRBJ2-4,CASSKKQRKIAKNIQYF,TGTGCCAGCAGCAAAAAGCAGCGGAAAATAGCCAAAAACATTCAGTACTTC
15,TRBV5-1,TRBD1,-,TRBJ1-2,CASSLPGTGIPLYTF,TGCGCCAGCAGCTTGCCTGGGACAGGGATTCCCCTTTACACCTTC
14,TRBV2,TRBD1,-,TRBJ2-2,CASSRQGNTGELFF,TGTGCCAGCAGCCGACAGGGGAACACCGGGGAGCTGTTTTTT
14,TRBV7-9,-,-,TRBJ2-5,CASSLASVRETQYF,TGTGCCAGCAGCTTAGCTTCTGTTCGAGAGACCCAGTACTTC
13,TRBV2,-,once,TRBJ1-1,CASSATVNTEAFF,TGTGCCAGCAGCGCGACAGTGAACACTGAAGCTTTCTTT
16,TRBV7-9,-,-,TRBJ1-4,CASSPASGDLNEKLFF,TGTGCCAGCAGCCCCGCATCAGGGGACCTTAATGAAAAACTGTTTTTT
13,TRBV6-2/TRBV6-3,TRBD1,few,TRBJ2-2,CASSWDSTGELFF,TGTGCCAGCAGTTGGGACAGCACCGGGGAGCTGTTTTTT
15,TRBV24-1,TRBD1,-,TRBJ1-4,CATSDTRTGYEKLFF,TGTGCCACCAGTGATACCCGGACAGGGTATGAAAAACTGTTTTTT
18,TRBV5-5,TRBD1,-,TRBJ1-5,CASSLGQGALMFSQPQHF,TGTGCCAGCAGCTTGGGACAGGGGGCTTTAATGTTCAGTCAGCCCCAGCATTTT
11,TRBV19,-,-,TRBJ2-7,CASSIAGEQYF,TGTGCCAGTAGTATAGCGGGCGAGCAGTACTTC
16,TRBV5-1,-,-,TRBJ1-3,CASSPQGPFSGNTIYF,TGCGCCAGCAGCCCCCAGGGACCGTTCTCTGGAAACACCATATATTTT
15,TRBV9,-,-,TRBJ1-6,CASSVGPDHNSPLHF,TGTGCCAGCAGCGTAGGACCGGATCATAATTCACCCCTCCACTTT
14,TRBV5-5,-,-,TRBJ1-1,CASSLSHRRTEAFF,TGTGCCAGCAGCTTGTCCCACAGACGCACTGAAGCTTTCTTT
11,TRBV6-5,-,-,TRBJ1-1,CASRRKAEAFF,TGTGCCAGCAGGAGAAAAGCCGAAGCTTTCTTT
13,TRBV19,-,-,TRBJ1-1,CASSIRGNTEAFF,TGTGCCAGTAGTATCCGAGGGAACACTGAAGCTTTCTTT
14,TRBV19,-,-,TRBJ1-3,CASTLAFRGNTIYF,TGTGCCAGTACCTTGGCGTTTAGGGGAAACACCATATATTTT
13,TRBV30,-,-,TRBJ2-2,CAWNRASTGELFF,TGTGCCTGGAACAGGGCGAGCACCGGGGAGCTGTTTTTT
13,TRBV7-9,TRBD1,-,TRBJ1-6,CAGQDRDNSPLHF,TGTGCCGGCCAAGACAGGGATAATTCACCCCTCCACTTT
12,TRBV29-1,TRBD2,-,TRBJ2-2,CSYLGGTGELFF,TGCAGCTACCTGGGGGGGACCGGGGAGCTGTTTTTT
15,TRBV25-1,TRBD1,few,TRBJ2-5,CASSEGQGYSETQYF,TGTGCCAGCAGTGAGGGACAGGGGTATTCGGAGACCCAGTACTTC
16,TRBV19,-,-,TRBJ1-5,CASMRAEGVGNQPQHF,TGTGCCAGTATGCGAGCTGAGGGCGTGGGCAATCAGCCCCAGCATTTT
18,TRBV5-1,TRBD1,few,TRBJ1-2,CASSLRGDRGYVSYGYTF,TGCGCCAGCAGCTTGAGAGGGGACAGGGGGTACGTTTCTTATGGCTACACCTTC
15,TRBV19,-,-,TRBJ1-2,CASSPTRGGSYGYTF,TGTGCCAGTAGTCCAACCCGCGGCGGGTCCTATGGCTACACCTTC
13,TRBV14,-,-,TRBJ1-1,CASRGGANAEAFF,TGTGCCAGCAGGGGAGGGGCTAACGCTGAAGCTTTCTTT
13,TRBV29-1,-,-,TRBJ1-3,CSVWTVSGNTIYF,TGCAGCGTCTGGACGGTCTCTGGAAACACCATATATTTT
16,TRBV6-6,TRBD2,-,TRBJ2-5,CASSGGIAGPRETQYF,TGTGCCAGCAGTGGGGGAATAGCGGGGCCTCGGGAGACCCAGTACTTC
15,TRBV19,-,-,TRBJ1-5,CASSYGPGRGQPQHF,TGTGCCAGTAGTTACGGCCCGGGTCGAGGACAGCCCCAGCATTTT
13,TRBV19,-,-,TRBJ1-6,CASSIGKDSPLHF,TGTGCCAGTAGTATAGGGAAGGATTCACCCCTCCACTTT
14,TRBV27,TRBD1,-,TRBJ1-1,CASSQRQGRTEAFF,TGTGCCAGCAGCCAGAGACAGGGCCGCACTGAAGCTTTCTTT
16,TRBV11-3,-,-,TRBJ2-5,CASSLLASDVLETQYF,TGTGCCAGCAGCTTATTGGCTAGCGACGTTCTGGAGACCCAGTACTTC
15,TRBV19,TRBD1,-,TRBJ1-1,CASSIWGQGNTEAFF,TGTGCCAGTAGTATTTGGGGACAGGGGAACACTGAAGCTTTCTTT